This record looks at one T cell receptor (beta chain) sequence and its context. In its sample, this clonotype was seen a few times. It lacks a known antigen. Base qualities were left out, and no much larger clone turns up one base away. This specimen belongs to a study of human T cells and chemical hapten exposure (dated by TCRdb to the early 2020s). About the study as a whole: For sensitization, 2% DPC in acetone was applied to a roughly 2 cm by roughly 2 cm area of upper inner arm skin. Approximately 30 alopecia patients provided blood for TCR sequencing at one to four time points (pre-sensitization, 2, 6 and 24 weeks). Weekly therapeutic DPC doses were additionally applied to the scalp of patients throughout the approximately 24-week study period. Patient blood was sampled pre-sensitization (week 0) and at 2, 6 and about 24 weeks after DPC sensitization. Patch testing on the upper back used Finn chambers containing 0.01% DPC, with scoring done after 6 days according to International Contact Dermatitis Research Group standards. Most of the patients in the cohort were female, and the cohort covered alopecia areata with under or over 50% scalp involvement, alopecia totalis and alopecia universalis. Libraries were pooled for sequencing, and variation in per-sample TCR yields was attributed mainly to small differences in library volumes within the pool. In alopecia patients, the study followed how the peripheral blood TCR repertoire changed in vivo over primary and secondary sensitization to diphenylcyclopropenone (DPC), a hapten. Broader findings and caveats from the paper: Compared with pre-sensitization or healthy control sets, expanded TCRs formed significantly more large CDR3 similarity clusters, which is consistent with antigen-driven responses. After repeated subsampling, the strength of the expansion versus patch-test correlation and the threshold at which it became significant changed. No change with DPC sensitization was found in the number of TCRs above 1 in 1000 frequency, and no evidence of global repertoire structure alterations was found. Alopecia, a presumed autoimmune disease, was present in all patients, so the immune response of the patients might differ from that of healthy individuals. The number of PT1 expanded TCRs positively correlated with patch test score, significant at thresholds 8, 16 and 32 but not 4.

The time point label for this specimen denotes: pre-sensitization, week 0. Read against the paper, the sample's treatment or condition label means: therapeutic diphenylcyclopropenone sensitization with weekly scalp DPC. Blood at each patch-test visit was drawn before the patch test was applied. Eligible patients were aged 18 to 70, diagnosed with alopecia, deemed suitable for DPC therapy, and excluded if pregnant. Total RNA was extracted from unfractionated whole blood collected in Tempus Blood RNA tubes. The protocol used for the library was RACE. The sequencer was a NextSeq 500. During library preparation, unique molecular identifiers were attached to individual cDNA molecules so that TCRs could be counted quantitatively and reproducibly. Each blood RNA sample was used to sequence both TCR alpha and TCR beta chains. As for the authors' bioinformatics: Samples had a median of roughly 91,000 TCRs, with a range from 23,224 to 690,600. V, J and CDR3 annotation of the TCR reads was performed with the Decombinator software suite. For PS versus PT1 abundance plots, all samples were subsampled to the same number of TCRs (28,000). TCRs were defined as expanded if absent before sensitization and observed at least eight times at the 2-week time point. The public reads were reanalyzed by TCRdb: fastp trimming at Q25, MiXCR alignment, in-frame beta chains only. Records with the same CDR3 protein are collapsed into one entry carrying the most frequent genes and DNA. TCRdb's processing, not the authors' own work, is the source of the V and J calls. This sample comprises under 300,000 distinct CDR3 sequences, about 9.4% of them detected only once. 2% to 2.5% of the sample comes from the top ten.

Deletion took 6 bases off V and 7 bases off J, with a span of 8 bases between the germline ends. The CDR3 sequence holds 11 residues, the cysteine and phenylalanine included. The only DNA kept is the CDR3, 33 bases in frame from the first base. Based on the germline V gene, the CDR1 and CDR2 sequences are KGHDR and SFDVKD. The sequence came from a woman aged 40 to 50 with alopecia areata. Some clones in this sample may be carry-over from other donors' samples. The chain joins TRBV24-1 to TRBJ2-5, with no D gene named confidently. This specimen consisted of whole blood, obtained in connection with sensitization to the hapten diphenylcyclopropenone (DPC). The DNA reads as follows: TGTGCCACCAGTTACTCCGGGACCCAGTACTTC. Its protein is CATSYSGTQYF.